The clone carrying this T cell receptor (beta chain) has a handful of counts. In the study's own analysis: Reference gene primers were amplified, and this amplification served to estimate nucleated cell counts. Generated by immunoSEQ multiplex PCR, the TCRdb table keeps only in-frame clones and is missing some. V and J calls and clone size are as listed in that table; D and trimming were resolved from the DNA. The data show about 29,000 clones, approximately 87% seen once. The CDR3 runs 14 residues. Trimming pared 2 bases from V and 6 bases from J, leaving 14 bases between. Per the germline V gene, CDR1 is MGHRA and CDR2 is YSYEKL. The data are from a study of blood T cell repertoires in COVID-19. Study information: Spain, Italy and the United States supplied samples that represented acute and convalescent COVID-19. PBMCs, B-cell-depleted T cells, or T cells were the source of the cDNA or gDNA that made up the material.

The V gene is TRBV4-1, the J gene TRBJ2-7, with no clear D. The sequencing sample was made of peripheral blood. This sequence originates from a human donor with active COVID-19. The donor label of this sample is uncertain. DNA for the CDR3: TGCGCCAGCAGCCAATTTGATACTAAGGCCGAGCAGTACTTC. Amino acids: CASSQFDTKAEQYF.